Presented here are 9 T cell receptor beta chains from one specimen sequenced in a study of graft-versus-host responses after intestinal transplantation. What these receptors recognize is not known. The data were produced by immunoSEQ multiplex PCR, yet TCRdb's version contains in-frame clones alone and is incomplete. This table has approximately 130,000 clones, 90% to 95% appearing once. The input for sequencing was unstimulated CD4+ T cells sorted from spleen or lymph node cells, taken before intestinal transplant. The receptors come from a human donor who received an intestinal transplant.

The chain has TRBV25-1 and TRBJ2-7; possible D gene TRBD1, 8 bases. Germline V gene lookup returns CDR1 MGHDK and CDR2 SYGVNS. CDR3 size: 14 residues. The V gene lost 6 bases and the J gene lost 6 bases, with 18 bases spanning the gap. In DNA, the CDR3 is TGTGCCAGCAGACAGGGGGGGGGCGGGCTCGAGCAGTACTTC. Protein sequence: CASRQGGGGLEQYF.

The rearrangement links TRBV7-3 to TRBJ2-2; D perhaps matches TRBD1 (5 bases). The CDR3 has 17 amino acids. V was trimmed by 1 base and J by 4 bases, leaving 16 bases between them. Germline loops: CDR1 SGHTA, CDR2 FQGTGA. The CDR3 region has the DNA TGTGCCAGCAGCTTAAGGGGATCGGGTGGGGCCACCGGGGAGCTGTTTTTT. It specifies CASSLRGSGGATGELFF.

J is TRBJ2-2 and V is TRBV27; 12 nucleotides align to TRBD2. V was clipped by 6 bases and J by 5 bases; unmatched bases: 7. The length of the CDR3 is 16 residues. Germline CDR1 reads MNHEY; CDR2 reads SMNVEV (reference sequence). In DNA form, the CDR3 reads TGTGCCAGCAGGGACTCTAGCGGGGGGGAAACCGGGGAGCTGTTTTTT. Translation gives CASRDSSGGETGELFF.

The chain combines TRBV4-1 with TRBJ2-7; 7 bases agree with TRBD2. Germline-derived CDR1 and CDR2 are MGHRA and YSYEKL. The CDR3 runs 14 residues. V was clipped by 0 bases and J by 4 bases; unmatched bases: 3. Written as DNA, the CDR3 is TGCGCCAGCAGCCAAGATCGAGCGGGATACGAGCAGTACTTC. Translating it yields CASSQDRAGYEQYF.

The CDR3 nucleotides are TGTGCCATCAAGAGGGAAATCCACACAGATACGCAGTATTTT. This encodes CAIKREIHTDTQYF. The chain uses TRBV10-3 and TRBJ2-3, with D possibly TRBD2 on 5 matching bases. V was cut by 7 bases and J by 2 bases, with 13 bases left in between. The CDR3 covers 14 residues. Germline V gene lookup returns CDR1 ENHRY and CDR2 SYGVKD.

J is TRBJ1-4 and V is TRBV5-1; the D gene is possibly TRBD1 (5 bases). The CDR3 is 14 amino acids. Germline lookup yields CDR1 SGHRS and CDR2 YFSETQ. The V gene lost 4 bases and the J gene lost 8 bases, with 15 bases spanning the gap. The CDR3 here is CASSTGGDYEKLFF. The CDR3 region has the DNA TGCGCCAGCAGCACCGGGGGGGATTACGAAAAACTGTTTTTT.

Only one count was recorded for this clone. The chain is built from TRBV18 and TRBJ2-2; tentative D call: TRBD1 (5 bases). Germline CDR1 reads KGHSH; CDR2 reads LQKENI. CDR3 length: 16 residues. V was trimmed by 1 base and J by 1 base, leaving 10 bases between them. The CDR3 region is CASSPQGPQNTGELFF. The DNA for the CDR3 is TGTGCCAGCTCACCACAGGGGCCACAGAACACCGGGGAGCTGTTTTTT.

The V call is TRBV10-3, the J call TRBJ2-5; D gene uncertain. V lost 2 bases, J lost 0 bases, and 7 bases lay in between. The CDR3 consists of 14 residues. Looked up from germline, CDR1 is ENHRY and CDR2 is SYGVKD. The CDR3 region is CAISEQPHQETQYF. In nucleotides, the CDR3 is TGTGCCATCAGTGAGCAACCCCACCAAGAGACCCAGTACTTC.

The V call is TRBV7-9, the J call TRBJ1-1; 7 bases are shared with TRBD1. There are 13 residues in the CDR3. In germline, CDR1 is SEHNR, CDR2 FQNEAQ (reference sequence). The J segment lost 11 bases and the V segment lost 5 bases, leaving 11 bases of the junction unmatched. The CDR3 spells CASSPGQPPRAFF. DNA of the CDR3: TGTGCCAGCAGCCCGGGACAGCCACCCCGGGCTTTCTTT.